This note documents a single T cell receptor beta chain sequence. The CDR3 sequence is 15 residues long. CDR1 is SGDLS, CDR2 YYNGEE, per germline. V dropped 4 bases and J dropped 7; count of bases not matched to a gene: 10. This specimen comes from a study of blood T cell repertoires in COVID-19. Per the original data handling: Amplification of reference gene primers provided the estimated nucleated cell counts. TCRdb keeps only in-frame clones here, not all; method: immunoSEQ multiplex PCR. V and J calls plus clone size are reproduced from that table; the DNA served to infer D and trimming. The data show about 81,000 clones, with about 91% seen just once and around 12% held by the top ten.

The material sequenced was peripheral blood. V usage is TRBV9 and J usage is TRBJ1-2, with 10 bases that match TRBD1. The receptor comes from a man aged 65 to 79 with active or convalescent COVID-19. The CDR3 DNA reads TGTGCCAGCAGCTTGCAGACAGGGGGCGGCTCTGGCTACACCTTC. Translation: CASSLQTGGGSGYTF.